This T cell receptor (beta chain) is drawn from a study of blood T cell repertoires in COVID-19. Study background: The origin of the acute and convalescent COVID-19 samples was the United States, Italy and Spain. T cells, B-cell-depleted T cells, or PBMCs supplied cDNA or gDNA.

V lost 0 bases and J lost 1, with 3 bases in between. Germline assignment: CDR1 SGHAT and CDR2 FQNNGV. The CDR3 totals 13 residues. Authors' analysis steps: Amplified reference gene primers provided the basis for estimating nucleated cell counts. The protocol was immunoSEQ multiplex PCR, while the TCRdb copy is restricted to in-frame clones and leaves out a portion. The D gene and trimming were derived from the DNA, and the V and J assignments and clone size from that table. The profile covers 130,000 to 150,000 clones, with approximately 88% appearing a single time and approximately 1.5% taken by the ten largest.

This TCR was recovered from a woman between 50 and 59 years old with acute or convalescent COVID-19. Sequenced: peripheral blood. The V and J genes are TRBV11-2 and TRBJ1-1; the D is unclear. The chain's CDR3 is CASSLDRNTEAFF. The CDR3 DNA reads TGTGCCAGCAGCTTAGATCGGAACACTGAAGCTTTCTTT.